This paragraph covers one TCR beta chain sequence. As yet, its antigen is unknown. Trimming cost V 4 bases and J 1 base, with 9 bases left between them. This CDR3 has 14 amino acids. The germline CDR1 and CDR2 sequences are LNHDA and SQIVND (reference sequence). The sample belongs to a study of fetal regulatory T cell absence and autoimmunity. The wider study: Without clinical diabetes, IPEX patients showed exocrine pancreas autoimmunity.

Study-wide results and limits: Oligoclonal TCR enrichment in pancreas over cord blood reached over 90-fold for some clones.

Sequencing was at survey level. TCRdb keeps only in-frame clones here, not all; method: immunoSEQ multiplex PCR. The sample has more than 90,000 clones, approximately 79% seen once; the top ten hold 1.5% to 2%. The source is a male donor with IPEX syndrome. Specimen: pancreas tissue. The V and J genes are TRBV19 and TRBJ2-3; no clear D. The DNA of the CDR3 is TGTGCCAGTAGTACGGCTAGGGGCACAGATACGCAGTATTTT. It yields the protein CASSTARGTDTQYF.